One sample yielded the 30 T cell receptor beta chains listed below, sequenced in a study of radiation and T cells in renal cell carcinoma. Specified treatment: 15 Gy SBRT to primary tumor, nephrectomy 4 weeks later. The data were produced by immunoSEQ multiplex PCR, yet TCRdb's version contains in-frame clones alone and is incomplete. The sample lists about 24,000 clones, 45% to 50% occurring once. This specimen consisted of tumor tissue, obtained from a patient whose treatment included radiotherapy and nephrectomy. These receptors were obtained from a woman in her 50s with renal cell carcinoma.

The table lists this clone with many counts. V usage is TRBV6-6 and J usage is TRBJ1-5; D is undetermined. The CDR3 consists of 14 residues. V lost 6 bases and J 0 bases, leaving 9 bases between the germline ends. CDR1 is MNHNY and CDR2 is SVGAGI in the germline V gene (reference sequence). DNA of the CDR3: TGTGCCAGCAGAGAAGGATCTAGCAATCAGCCCCAGCATTTT. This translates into CASREGSSNQPQHF.

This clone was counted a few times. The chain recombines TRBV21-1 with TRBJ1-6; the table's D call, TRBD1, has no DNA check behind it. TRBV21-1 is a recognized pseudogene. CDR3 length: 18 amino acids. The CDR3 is CASTRTGVGVSYNSPLHF. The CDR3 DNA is TGTGCCAGCACCCGGACAGGGGTCGGGGTGTCCTATAATTCACCCCTCCACTTT.

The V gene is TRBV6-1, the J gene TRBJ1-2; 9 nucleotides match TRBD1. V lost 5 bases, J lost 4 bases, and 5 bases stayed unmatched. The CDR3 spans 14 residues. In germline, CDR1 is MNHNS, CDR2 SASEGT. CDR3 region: CASSWDRATYGYTF. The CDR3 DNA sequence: TGTGCCAGCAGTTGGGACAGGGCCACCTATGGCTACACCTTC.

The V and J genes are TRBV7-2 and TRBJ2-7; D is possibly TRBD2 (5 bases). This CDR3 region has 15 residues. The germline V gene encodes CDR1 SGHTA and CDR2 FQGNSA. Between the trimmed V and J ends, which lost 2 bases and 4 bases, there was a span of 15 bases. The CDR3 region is CASSLSGLQSYEQYF. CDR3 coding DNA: TGTGCCAGCAGCTTATCTGGACTCCAGTCGTACGAGCAGTACTTC.

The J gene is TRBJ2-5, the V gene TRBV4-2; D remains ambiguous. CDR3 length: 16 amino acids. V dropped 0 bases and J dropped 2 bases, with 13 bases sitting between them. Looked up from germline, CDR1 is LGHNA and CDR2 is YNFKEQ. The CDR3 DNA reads TGTGCCAGCAGCCAAGAGCTTGGCAGCCTACAAGAGACCCAGTACTTC. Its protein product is CASSQELGSLQETQYF.

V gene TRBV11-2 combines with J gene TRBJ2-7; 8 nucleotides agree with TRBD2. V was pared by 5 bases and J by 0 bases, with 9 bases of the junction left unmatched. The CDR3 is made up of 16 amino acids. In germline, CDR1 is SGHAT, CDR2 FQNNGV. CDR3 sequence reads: CASSLSYSGVSYEQYF. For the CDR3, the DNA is TGTGCCAGCAGCCTATCCTATAGCGGGGTCTCCTACGAGCAGTACTTC.

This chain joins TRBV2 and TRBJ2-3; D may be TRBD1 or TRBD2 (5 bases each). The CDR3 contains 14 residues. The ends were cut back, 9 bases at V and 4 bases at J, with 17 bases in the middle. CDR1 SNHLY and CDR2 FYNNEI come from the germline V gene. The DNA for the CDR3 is TGTGCCAGTGGGGCAGATCGGGGATCAGATACGCAGTATTTT. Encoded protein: CASGADRGSDTQYF.

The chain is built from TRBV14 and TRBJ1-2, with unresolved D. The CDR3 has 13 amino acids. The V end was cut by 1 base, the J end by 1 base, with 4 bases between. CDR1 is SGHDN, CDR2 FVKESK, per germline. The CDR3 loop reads CASSQAINYGYTF. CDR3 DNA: TGTGCCAGCAGCCAAGCCATTAACTATGGCTACACCTTC.

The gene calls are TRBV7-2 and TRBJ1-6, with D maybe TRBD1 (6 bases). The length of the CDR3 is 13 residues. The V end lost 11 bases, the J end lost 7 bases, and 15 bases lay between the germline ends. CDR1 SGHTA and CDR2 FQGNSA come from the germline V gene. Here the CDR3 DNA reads TGTGCCCTTAGCCCGGGGGCGAATTCACCCCTCCACTTT. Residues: CALSPGANSPLHF.

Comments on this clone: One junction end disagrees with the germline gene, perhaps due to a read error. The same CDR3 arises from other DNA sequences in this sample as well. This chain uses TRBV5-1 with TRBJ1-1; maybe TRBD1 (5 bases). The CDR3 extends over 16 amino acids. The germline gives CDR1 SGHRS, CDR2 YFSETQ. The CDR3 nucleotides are TGTGCCAGCAGCCCTTCCTCGACAGAAGTGAACACTGAAGCTTTCTTT. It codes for CASSPSSTEVNTEAFF.

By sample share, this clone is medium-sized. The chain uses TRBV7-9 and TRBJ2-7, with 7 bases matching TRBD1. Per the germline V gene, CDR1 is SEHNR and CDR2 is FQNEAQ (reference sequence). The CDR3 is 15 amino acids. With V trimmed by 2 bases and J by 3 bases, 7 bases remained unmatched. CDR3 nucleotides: TGTGCCAGCAGCTTATCGGGACAGTCAAACTACGAGCAGTACTTC. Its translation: CASSLSGQSNYEQYF.

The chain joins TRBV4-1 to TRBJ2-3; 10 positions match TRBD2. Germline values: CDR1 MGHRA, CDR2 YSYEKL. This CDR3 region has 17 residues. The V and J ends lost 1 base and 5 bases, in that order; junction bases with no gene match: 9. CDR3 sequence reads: CASSQGTAGGTGDTQYF. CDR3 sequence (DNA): TGCGCCAGCAGCCAAGGTACAGCGGGGGGGACTGGAGATACGCAGTATTTT.

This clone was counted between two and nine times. The CDR3 sequence: CASSKGQGYYEQYF. CDR3 sequence (DNA): TGTGCCAGTAGTAAAGGACAGGGATACTACGAGCAGTACTTC. V usage is TRBV19 and J usage is TRBJ2-7; 8 bases are a match to TRBD1. This CDR3 comprises 14 residues. V trimming: 4 bases; J trimming: 3 bases; junction bases outside the gene matches: 5. Germline V CDR1 and CDR2: LNHDA, SQIVND (reference sequence).

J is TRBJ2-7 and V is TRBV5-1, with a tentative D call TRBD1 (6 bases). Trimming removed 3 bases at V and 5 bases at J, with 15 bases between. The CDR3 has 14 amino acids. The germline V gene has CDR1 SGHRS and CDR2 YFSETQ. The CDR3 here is CASSSTTGSHEQYF. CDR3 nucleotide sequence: TGCGCCAGCAGCTCCACCACAGGGTCCCACGAGCAGTACTTC.

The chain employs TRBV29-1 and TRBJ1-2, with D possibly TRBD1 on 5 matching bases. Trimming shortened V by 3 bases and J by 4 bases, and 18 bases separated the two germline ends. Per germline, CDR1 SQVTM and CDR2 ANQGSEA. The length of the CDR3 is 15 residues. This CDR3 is CSVDNFPGRLYGYTF. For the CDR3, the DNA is TGCAGCGTTGATAATTTTCCGGGACGGCTCTATGGCTACACCTTC.

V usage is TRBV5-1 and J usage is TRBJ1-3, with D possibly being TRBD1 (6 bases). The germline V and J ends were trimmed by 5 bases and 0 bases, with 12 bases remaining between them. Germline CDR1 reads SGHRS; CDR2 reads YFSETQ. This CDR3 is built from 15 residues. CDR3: CASRGGTLSGNTIYF. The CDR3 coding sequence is TGCGCCAGCAGGGGAGGGACACTCTCTGGAAACACCATATATTTT.

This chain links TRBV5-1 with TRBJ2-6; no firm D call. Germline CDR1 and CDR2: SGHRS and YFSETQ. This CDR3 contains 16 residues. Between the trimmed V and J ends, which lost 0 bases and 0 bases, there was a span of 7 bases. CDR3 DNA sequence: TGCGCCAGCAGCTTGGGACATCTCTCTGGGGCCAACGTCCTGACTTTC. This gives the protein CASSLGHLSGANVLTF.

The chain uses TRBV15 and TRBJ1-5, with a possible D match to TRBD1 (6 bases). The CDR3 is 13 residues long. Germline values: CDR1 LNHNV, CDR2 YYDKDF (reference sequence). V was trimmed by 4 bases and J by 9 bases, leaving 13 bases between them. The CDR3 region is CATSTEGGGPQHF. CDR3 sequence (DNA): TGTGCCACCAGCACAGAGGGGGGTGGGCCCCAGCATTTT. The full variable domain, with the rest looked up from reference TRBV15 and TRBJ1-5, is DAMVIQNPRYQVTQFGKPVTLSCSQTLNHNVMYWYQQKSSQAPKLLFHYYDKDFNNEADTPDNFQSRRPNTSFCFLDIRSPGLGDTAMYLCATSTEGGGPQHFGDGTRLSIL.

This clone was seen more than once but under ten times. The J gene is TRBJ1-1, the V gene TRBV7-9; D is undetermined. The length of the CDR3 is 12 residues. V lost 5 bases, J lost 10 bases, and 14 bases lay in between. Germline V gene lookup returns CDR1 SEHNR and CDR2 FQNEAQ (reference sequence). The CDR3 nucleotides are TGTGCCAGCAGCCTTTCACTGGGAGGAGCTTTCTTT. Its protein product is CASSLSLGGAFF. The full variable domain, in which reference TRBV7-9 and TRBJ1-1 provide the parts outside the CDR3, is DTGVSQNPRHKITKRGQNVTFRCDPISEHNRLYWYRQTLGQGPEFLTYFQNEAQLEKSRLLSDRFSAERPKGSFSTLEIQRTEQGDSAMYLCASSLSLGGAFFGQGTRLTVV.

Here the CDR3 DNA reads TGTGCCAGCAGTACTCGGACAGGTTCGGACTATGGCTACACCTTC. Its translation is CASSTRTGSDYGYTF. V gene TRBV27 combines with J gene TRBJ1-2; 7 positions agree with TRBD1. This CDR3 comprises 15 residues. Trimming at V came to 5 bases and at J to 3 bases, leaving 9 bases not matched to a gene. In germline, CDR1 is MNHEY, CDR2 SMNVEV (reference sequence).

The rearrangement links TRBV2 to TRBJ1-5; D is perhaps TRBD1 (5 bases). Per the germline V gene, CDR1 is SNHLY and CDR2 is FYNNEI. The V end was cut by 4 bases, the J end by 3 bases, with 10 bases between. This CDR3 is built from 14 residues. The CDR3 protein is CASSVLGANQPQHF. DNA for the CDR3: TGTGCCAGCAGTGTTCTAGGGGCCAATCAGCCCCAGCATTTT.

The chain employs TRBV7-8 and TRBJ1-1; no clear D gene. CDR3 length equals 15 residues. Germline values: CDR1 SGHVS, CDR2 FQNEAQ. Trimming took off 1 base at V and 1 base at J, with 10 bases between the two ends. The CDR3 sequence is CASSLGVRGNTEAFF. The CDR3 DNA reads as TGTGCCAGCAGCTTAGGGGTCCGGGGGAACACTGAAGCTTTCTTT.

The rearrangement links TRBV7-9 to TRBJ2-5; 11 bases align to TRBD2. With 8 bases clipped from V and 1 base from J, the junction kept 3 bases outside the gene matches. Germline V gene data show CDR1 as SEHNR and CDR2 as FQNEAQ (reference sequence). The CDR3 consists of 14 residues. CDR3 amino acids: CASRSGGAQETQYF. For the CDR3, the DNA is TGTGCCAGCCGTAGCGGGGGGGCCCAAGAGACCCAGTACTTC.

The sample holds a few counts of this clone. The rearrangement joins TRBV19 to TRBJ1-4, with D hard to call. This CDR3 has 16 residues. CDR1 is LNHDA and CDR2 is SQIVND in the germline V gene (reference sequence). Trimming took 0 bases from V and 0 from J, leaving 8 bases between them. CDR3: CASSIEDGATNEKLFF. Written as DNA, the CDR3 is TGTGCCAGTAGTATAGAAGACGGGGCAACTAATGAAAAACTGTTTTTT.

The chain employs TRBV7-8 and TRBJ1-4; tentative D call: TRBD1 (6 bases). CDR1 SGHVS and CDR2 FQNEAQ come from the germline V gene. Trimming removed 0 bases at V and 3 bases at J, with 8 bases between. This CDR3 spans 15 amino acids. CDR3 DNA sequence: TGTGCCAGCAGCTTAGCGCAGGGGCCTAATGAAAAACTGTTTTTT. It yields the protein CASSLAQGPNEKLFF.

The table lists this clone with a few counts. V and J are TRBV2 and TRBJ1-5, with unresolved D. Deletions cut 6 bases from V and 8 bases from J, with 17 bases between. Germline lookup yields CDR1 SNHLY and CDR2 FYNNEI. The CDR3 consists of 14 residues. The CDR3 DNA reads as TGTGCCAGCAGCAGCGAGTGGGCTGGGGAGCCCCAGCATTTT. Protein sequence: CASSSEWAGEPQHF.

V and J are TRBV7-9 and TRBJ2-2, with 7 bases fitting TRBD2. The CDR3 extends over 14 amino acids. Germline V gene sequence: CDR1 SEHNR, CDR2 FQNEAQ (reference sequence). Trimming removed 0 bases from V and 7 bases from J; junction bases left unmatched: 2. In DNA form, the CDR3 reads TGTGCCAGCAGCTTAGCATCTAGCGGCGGGGAGCTGTTTTTT. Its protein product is CASSLASSGGELFF.

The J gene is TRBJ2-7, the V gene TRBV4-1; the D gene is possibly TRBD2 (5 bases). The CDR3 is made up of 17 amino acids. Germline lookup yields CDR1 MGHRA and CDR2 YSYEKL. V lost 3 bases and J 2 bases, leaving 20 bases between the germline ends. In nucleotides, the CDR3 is TGCGCCAGCAGCCACCCAGCCCGGGAAGTGGGCGCCTACGAGCAGTACTTC. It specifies CASSHPAREVGAYEQYF.

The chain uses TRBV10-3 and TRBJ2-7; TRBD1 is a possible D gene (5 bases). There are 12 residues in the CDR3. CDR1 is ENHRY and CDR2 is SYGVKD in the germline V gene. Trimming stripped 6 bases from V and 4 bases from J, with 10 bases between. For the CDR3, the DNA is TGTGCCATCAGGGACAATGAATACGAGCAGTACTTC. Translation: CAIRDNEYEQYF.

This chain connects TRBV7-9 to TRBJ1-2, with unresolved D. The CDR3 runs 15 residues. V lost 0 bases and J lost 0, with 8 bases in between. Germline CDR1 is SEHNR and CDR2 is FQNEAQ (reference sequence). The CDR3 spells CASSLAPGTNYGYTF. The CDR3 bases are TGTGCCAGCAGCTTAGCACCAGGTACTAACTATGGCTACACCTTC.